This T cell receptor beta chain was sequenced during a study of T cells after yellow fever vaccination. The CDR3 has 14 amino acids. Trimming removed 5 bases from V and 2 bases from J, with 14 bases in between. CDR1 is GTSNPN, CDR2 SVGIG, per germline (reference sequence). This clonotype occurred a few times. Its antigen is undetermined. The study, taken as a whole, reports: In post-booster samples, most primary-vaccination clones reappeared (about 95% CD4, roughly 88% CD8). In FACS-sorted repertoires, abundant clonotypes from the bulk population could appear as contaminants. Shared CD4/CD8 clonotypes were a small share, likely from convergent recombination.

In making TCR cDNA, 5'RACE template switching added a universal primer site and UMIs to it. TCRdb used MiXCR to reprocess the 5' RACE reads, holding one entry per CDR3 protein. The profile shows about 110,000 distinct CDR3 sequences, around 8% of them singletons. The V gene is TRBV30, the J gene TRBJ2-3; D could derive from TRBD1 or TRBD2 (6 bases each). This TCR derives from a man aged 30-40 years who received the YFV17D yellow fever vaccine. The source material was CD8+ T cells sorted from PBMCs, sampled 45 days after the yellow fever booster vaccination. The CDR3 bases are TGTGCCTGGGGCCACGGGGGCCTCACAGATACGCAGTATTTT. Translated, it gives CAWGHGGLTDTQYF.